This T cell receptor (beta chain) was sequenced during a study of cytomegalovirus exposure and HLA in healthy donors. Background on the study: The same platform used for the 650 to 700 first-cohort repertoires was also used for the 100 to 150 validation repertoires, as a later analysis reported.

Sequencing used immunoSEQ multiplex PCR; TCRdb keeps in-frame clones, though not all of them. Of 110,000 or so clones listed, approximately 90% are singletons. V lost 7 bases to trimming and J lost 0 bases, with 20 bases between them. This CDR3 has 16 residues. Germline assignment: CDR1 SQVTM and CDR2 ANQGSEA. On this clone: The antigen remains undetermined.

Study-wide results and limits: The finding came from a later analysis; first-cohort TCR clusters tended to co-occur in the approximately 120 validation repertoires. Despite most TCR sequences being rare, some public TCRs occurred in many donors.

This clonotype was obtained from a man younger than 35 in good health and CMV-seronegative. This rearrangement joins TRBV29-1 to TRBJ2-3; a weak D match, TRBD2 (5 bases). The sample consisted of PBMCs. The DNA for the CDR3 is TGCAGCGCCGCAGCCCGGGAAGAACATAGCACAGATACGCAGTATTTT. Protein sequence: CSAAAREEHSTDTQYF.